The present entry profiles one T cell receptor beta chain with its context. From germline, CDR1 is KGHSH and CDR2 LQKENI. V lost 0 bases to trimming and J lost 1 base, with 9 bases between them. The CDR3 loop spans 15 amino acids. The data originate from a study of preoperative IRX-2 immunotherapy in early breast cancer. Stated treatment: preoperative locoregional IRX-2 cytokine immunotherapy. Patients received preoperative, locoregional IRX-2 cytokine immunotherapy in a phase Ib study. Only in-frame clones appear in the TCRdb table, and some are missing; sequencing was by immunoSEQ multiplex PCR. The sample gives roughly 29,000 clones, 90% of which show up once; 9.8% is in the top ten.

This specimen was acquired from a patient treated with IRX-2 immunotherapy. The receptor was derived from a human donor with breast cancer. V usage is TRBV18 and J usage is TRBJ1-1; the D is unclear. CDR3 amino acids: CASSPPATQNTEAFF. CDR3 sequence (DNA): TGTGCCAGCTCACCACCGGCAACCCAGAACACTGAAGCTTTCTTT.